This is a list of T cell receptor beta chains from one sample in a study of cytomegalovirus exposure and HLA in healthy donors. Data came from immunoSEQ multiplex PCR; TCRdb stores just in-frame clones and leaves some out. Of 90,000 to 150,000 clones in the sample, 80% to 85% are singletons; the top ten hold around 2.3%. The sample comprised PBMCs. The receptors originated from a woman between 40 and 50 years old in good health and CMV-seronegative. CDR3s include the opening cysteine and the closing phenylalanine or tryptophan. Fields, in order: CDR3 length, J gene, V gene, CDR3 protein.

CDR3 length: 13
J gene: TRBJ2-1
V gene: TRBV28
CDR3 protein: CASSWTGVHEQFF

CDR3 length: 13
J gene: TRBJ1-1
V gene: TRBV5-1
CDR3 protein: CASSLEGAKRSFF

CDR3 length: 18
J gene: TRBJ2-7
V gene: TRBV7-9
CDR3 protein: CASSFSTGTGGLNYEQYF

CDR3 length: 15
J gene: TRBJ2-7
V gene: TRBV7-2
CDR3 protein: CASSLETGGTYEQYF

CDR3 length: 17
J gene: TRBJ1-6
V gene: TRBV19
CDR3 protein: CASSPRTGGTGNSPLHF

CDR3 length: 14
J gene: TRBJ1-1
V gene: TRBV5-1
CDR3 protein: CASSLGGQNTEAFF

CDR3 length: 15
J gene: TRBJ2-5
V gene: TRBV5-1
CDR3 protein: CASRESGTRSYGQYF

CDR3 length: 12
J gene: TRBJ1-5
V gene: TRBV28
CDR3 protein: CASALGGQPQHF

CDR3 length: 14
J gene: TRBJ2-7
V gene: TRBV25-1
CDR3 protein: CASSGQGLTNEQYF

CDR3 length: 16
J gene: TRBJ2-5
V gene: TRBV4-1
CDR3 protein: CASSQRAGQTQETQYF

CDR3 length: 15
J gene: TRBJ2-1
V gene: TRBV11-2
CDR3 protein: CASSPGQGIYNEQFF

CDR3 length: 17
J gene: TRBJ2-3
V gene: TRBV10-3
CDR3 protein: CAIRPGLAGEEGDTQYF

CDR3 length: 17
J gene: TRBJ1-1
V gene: TRBV11-2
CDR3 protein: CASSVVGQGIMNTEAFF

CDR3 length: 14
J gene: TRBJ1-3
V gene: TRBV10-3
CDR3 protein: CAINDKPSGNTIYF

CDR3 length: 17
J gene: TRBJ1-1
V gene: TRBV7-2
CDR3 protein: CASTGLGSVWGNTEAFF

CDR3 length: 18
J gene: TRBJ2-1
V gene: TRBV7-8
CDR3 protein: CASSLLPLAGVAGDEQFF

CDR3 length: 16
J gene: TRBJ2-5
V gene: TRBV7-6
CDR3 protein: CASSLDRDAGLETQYF

CDR3 length: 16
J gene: TRBJ1-4
V gene: TRBV9
CDR3 protein: CASSLQTDRGNEKLFF

CDR3 length: 18
J gene: TRBJ2-1
V gene: TRBV2
CDR3 protein: CASSGNLWRGIPYNEQFF

CDR3 length: 15
J gene: TRBJ2-2
V gene: TRBV5-1
CDR3 protein: CASSLGDRVTGELFF

CDR3 length: 16
J gene: TRBJ2-1
V gene: TRBV7-9
CDR3 protein: CASSPLTGGVGNEQFF

CDR3 length: 16
J gene: TRBJ2-7
V gene: TRBV7-2
CDR3 protein: CASSLRGQAVSYEQYF

CDR3 length: 16
J gene: TRBJ2-5
V gene: TRBV7-2
CDR3 protein: CASSLRTSGVQETQYF

CDR3 length: 19
J gene: TRBJ2-2
V gene: TRBV2
CDR3 protein: CASSEVPSGTQKGTGELFF

CDR3 length: 16
J gene: TRBJ1-2
V gene: TRBV29-1
CDR3 protein: CSVSGTGASANYGYTF

CDR3 length: 17
J gene: TRBJ2-6
V gene: TRBV28
CDR3 protein: CATKITDRLSGANVLTF

CDR3 length: 17
J gene: TRBJ2-1
V gene: TRBV7-2
CDR3 protein: CASSFPAGGGAYNEQFF

CDR3 length: 16
J gene: TRBJ2-7
V gene: TRBV25-1
CDR3 protein: CASSERTSGSIYEQYF

CDR3 length: 15
J gene: TRBJ1-6
V gene: TRBV9
CDR3 protein: CASSVVGTGESPLHF

CDR3 length: 13
J gene: TRBJ1-2
V gene: TRBV19
CDR3 protein: CASSIYPNYGYTF

CDR3 length: 14
J gene: TRBJ2-5
V gene: TRBV7-9
CDR3 protein: CASTLAGGQETQYF

CDR3 length: 15
J gene: TRBJ2-7
V gene: TRBV4-2
CDR3 protein: CASSQDKGTSAEQYF

CDR3 length: 15
J gene: TRBJ1-2
V gene: TRBV6-5
CDR3 protein: CASSYESGPNYGYTF

CDR3 length: 15
J gene: TRBJ2-6
V gene: TRBV27
CDR3 protein: CASSKTGSGANVLTF

CDR3 length: 17
J gene: TRBJ1-1
V gene: TRBV9
CDR3 protein: CASSGRTSGGWNTEAFF

CDR3 length: 15
J gene: TRBJ1-2
V gene: TRBV7-7
CDR3 protein: CASPRGGVRDYGYTF

CDR3 length: 11
J gene: TRBJ1-1
V gene: TRBV30
CDR3 protein: CAWSGETEAFF

CDR3 length: 16
J gene: TRBJ2-5
V gene: TRBV6-6
CDR3 protein: CASSSQLAGTGETQYF

CDR3 length: 20
J gene: TRBJ2-4
V gene: TRBV28
CDR3 protein: CASSPGAGRAGALAKNIQYF

CDR3 length: 14
J gene: TRBJ1-2
V gene: TRBV7-2
CDR3 protein: CASSLGQGNYGYTF

CDR3 length: 13
J gene: TRBJ1-2
V gene: TRBV5-1
CDR3 protein: CASSLTGYYGYTF

CDR3 length: 15
J gene: TRBJ2-3
V gene: TRBV19
CDR3 protein: CASRVGSSSTDTQYF

CDR3 length: 16
J gene: TRBJ2-2
V gene: TRBV9
CDR3 protein: CASSAQTGINTGELFF

CDR3 length: 16
J gene: TRBJ2-2
V gene: TRBV11-1
CDR3 protein: CASSLMTGVDTGELFF

CDR3 length: 15
J gene: TRBJ2-3
V gene: TRBV7-8
CDR3 protein: CASSSTGRGGDTQYF

CDR3 length: 16
J gene: TRBJ1-5
V gene: TRBV6-6
CDR3 protein: CASRTTAGYSNQPQHF

CDR3 length: 19
J gene: TRBJ2-1
V gene: TRBV19
CDR3 protein: CASSMGLAGRFSSYNEQFF

CDR3 length: 15
J gene: TRBJ1-1
V gene: TRBV9
CDR3 protein: CASSPRQGNSGEAFF

CDR3 length: 11
J gene: TRBJ2-2
V gene: TRBV27
CDR3 protein: CASGGARELFF

CDR3 length: 14
J gene: TRBJ1-1
V gene: TRBV7-8
CDR3 protein: CASSFEYVNTEAFF

CDR3 length: 17
J gene: TRBJ1-2
V gene: TRBV29-1
CDR3 protein: CSVEGRDNKRYIGGYTF

CDR3 length: 17
J gene: TRBJ1-4
V gene: TRBV30
CDR3 protein: CAWSAHFPGTENEKLFF

CDR3 length: 15
J gene: TRBJ1-1
V gene: TRBV27
CDR3 protein: CASTPWGRQNTEAFF

CDR3 length: 15
J gene: TRBJ1-2
V gene: TRBV11-2
CDR3 protein: CASSRSGGASNGYTF

CDR3 length: 14
J gene: TRBJ1-2
V gene: TRBV21-1
CDR3 protein: CASPSGQGEDGYTF